This paragraph reports one T cell receptor beta chain. This clone may be a read error of a much larger clone one base away. This CDR3 comprises 16 residues. Amplification of TRBV12-4/TRBJ1-2 clonotypes used adaptor-ligated barcode primers. TCRdb reprocessed the multiplex PCR reads via MiXCR and lists one record per CDR3 protein. The data contain over a thousand distinct CDR3 sequences, about a fifth of them seen just once; the ten biggest clones take up about 16%. The TCR comes from a female donor with breast cancer. V gene TRBV12-3 or TRBV12-4 combines with J gene TRBJ1-2, with 8 positions matching TRBD1. The sample consisted of naive CD4+ T cells sorted from blood. This sample's subset: naive CD4+ T cells, CD4+CD45RA+CD25-. CDR3 protein: CASSPGLRDRRYGHTF. In nucleotides, the CDR3 is TGTGCCAGCAGCCCGGGTTTAAGGGACAGGAGGTATGGCCACACCTTC.